The text below deals with one TCR beta chain. These data are taken from a study of blood T cell repertoires in COVID-19. At the level of the study: There were acute and convalescent COVID-19 samples, and they came from the United States, Italy and Spain. T cells, B-cell-depleted T cells, or PBMCs supplied cDNA or gDNA.

V trimming: 3 bases; J trimming: 0 bases; junction bases outside the gene matches: 7. The CDR3 loop spans 16 amino acids. The germline gives CDR1 LNHDA, CDR2 SQIVND (reference sequence). In the original workflow: Reference gene primer amplification gave estimated nucleated cell counts. Data came from immunoSEQ multiplex PCR; TCRdb stores just in-frame clones and leaves some out. V, J and clone size are those of that table, while D and trimming were read from the DNA. The sample lists around 270,000 clones, 84% seen once, with approximately 1.4% in the top ten. Input material: peripheral blood. The chain recombines TRBV19 with TRBJ1-1; TRBD1 matches at 7 bases. The clonotype originates from a woman between 35 and 50 years old who had recovered from COVID-19. This CDR3 is CASSIGRGAMNTEAFF. The CDR3 DNA reads TGTGCCAGTAGTATCGGCAGGGGGGCGATGAACACTGAAGCTTTCTTT.